This T cell receptor beta chain was sequenced during a study of T cell repertoires in cytomegalovirus infection. About the study: Recently identified HLA-C-restricted CMV epitopes were among the peptides used. It was the public TCR beta signatures that indicated both CMV infection and matching HLA type.

Study-level points and caveats: CMV-specific TCR beta clonotypes restricted by HLA-C were the ones dominating the ex vivo response.

This clonotype was seen a handful of times. What it binds is unknown. TCRdb fed the reads into MiXCR, producing one record per CDR3 protein. This sample yields about 51,000 distinct CDR3 sequences, of which roughly 20% are seen a single time; more than 20% belongs to the top ten. Germline CDR1 is MNHEY and CDR2 is SVGEGT. The CDR3 is made up of 16 amino acids. The V and J ends lost 6 bases and 4 bases, in that order; junction bases with no gene match: 12. Source: CD8+ T cells from cultured PBMCs, taken from culture after CMV antigen stimulation. The chain carries TRBV6-2 or TRBV6-3 and TRBJ1-1; TRBD1 aligns across 9 bases. The source of this sequence is a human donor in good health (CMV status not recorded). Some clones in this sample may be carry-over from other donors' samples. CDR3 in DNA: TGTGCCAGCAGACCTCCACCGGACAGGGGCGGCACTGAAGCTTTCTTT. This sequence encodes CASRPPPDRGGTEAFF.